These 14 T cell receptor beta chains were all obtained from the same sample, sequenced in a study of response to subunit inactivated influenza vaccine. TCRdb ran MiXCR on the RT-PCR reads and lists one entry per CDR3 protein. This sample has over 800,000 distinct CDR3 sequences; 21% occur once, and the top ten carry 9.5% to 13%. Sample: PBMCs from blood, taken more than 4 days after vaccination. All receptors derive from a man aged 45-65 years who received an inactivated influenza vaccine.

The chain links TRBV7-9 to TRBJ2-1; TRBD2 is a possible D gene (5 bases). The CDR3 contains 15 residues. Deletions cut 5 bases from V and 4 bases from J, with 15 bases between. The V gene's germline CDR1 is SEHNR and CDR2 FQNEAQ (reference sequence). DNA of the CDR3: TGTGCCAGCAGCGGAGACTGGCTAGCTTACAATGAGCAGTTCTTC. Its protein product is CASSGDWLAYNEQFF.

This clonotype was seen more than once but under ten times. V usage is TRBV24-1 and J usage is TRBJ1-5; 8 bases align to TRBD1. This CDR3 has 15 residues. The ends lost 4 bases at V and 7 bases at J; junction bases unmatched: 8. Germline CDR1 and CDR2: KGHDR and SFDVKD. In DNA, the CDR3 is TGTGCCACCAGTGACCCTGGACAGGGCGGGCAGCCCCAGCATTTT. Its translation: CATSDPGQGGQPQHF.

This chain connects TRBV10-3 to TRBJ2-2; either TRBD1 or TRBD2 may supply D (5 bases each). Germline V lookup: CDR1 ENHRY, CDR2 SYGVKD. V lost 4 bases to trimming and J lost 2 bases, with 14 bases between them. The CDR3 contains 16 residues. CDR3 in amino acids: CAISARDLANTGELFF. The CDR3 coding sequence is TGTGCCATCAGTGCCAGGGACCTCGCTAACACCGGGGAGCTGTTTTTT.

This clonotype came up a few times. The CDR3 is CSARIRRNEKLFF. CDR3 nucleotides: TGCAGTGCTAGAATTCGACGGAATGAAAAACTGTTTTTT. The chain has TRBV20-1 and TRBJ1-4; D uncertain. The CDR3 runs to 13 residues. In germline, CDR1 is DFQATT, CDR2 SNEGSKA (reference sequence). Trimming pared 2 bases from V and 5 bases from J, leaving 9 bases between.

The chain has TRBV20-1 and TRBJ2-1, with 14 positions matching TRBD2. This CDR3 spans 14 amino acids. Trimming cost V 3 bases and J 15 bases; bases outside gene matches: 10. Germline CDR1 reads DFQATT; CDR2 reads SNEGSKA (reference sequence). The chain's CDR3 is CSASRPGLAGERFF. CDR3 nucleotides: TGCAGTGCTAGCCGCCCGGGACTAGCGGGAGAGAGGTTCTTC.

This sequence joins TRBV6-2 or TRBV6-3 and TRBJ2-4; TRBD1 agrees at 9 bases. The ends lost 5 bases at V and 6 bases at J; junction bases unmatched: 5. The CDR3 is 14 residues long. Germline V gene lookup returns CDR1 MNHEY and CDR2 SVGEGT. For the CDR3, the DNA is TGTGCCAGCAGTACACAGGGGGCGAGAAACATTCAGTACTTC. The encoded protein is CASSTQGARNIQYF.

There are a few counts of this clonotype. The chain joins TRBV7-9 to TRBJ2-1; D is undetermined. Looked up from germline, CDR1 is SEHNR and CDR2 is FQNEAQ (reference sequence). This CDR3 has 12 residues. The germline V and J ends were trimmed by 5 bases and 10 bases, with 12 bases remaining between them. CDR3 bases: TGTGCCAGCAGCCCCCTATATGGCGAGCAGTTCTTC. It encodes CASSPLYGEQFF.

This clonotype has only a few counts. The rearrangement uses TRBV10-3 and TRBJ2-3; D unresolved. The ends were cut back, 2 bases at V and 1 base at J, with 10 bases in the middle. Germline lookup yields CDR1 ENHRY and CDR2 SYGVKD. The CDR3 runs to 15 residues. The CDR3 sequence is CAISEMESRTDTQYF. DNA for the CDR3: TGTGCCATCAGTGAGATGGAATCCCGCACAGATACGCAGTATTTT.

A few counts support this clonotype. This chain joins TRBV20-1 and TRBJ2-3; D is uncertain. This CDR3 is 13 amino acids long. Germline CDR1 and CDR2: DFQATT and SNEGSKA (reference sequence). The germline V and J ends were trimmed by 1 base and 4 bases, with 9 bases remaining between them. As DNA, the CDR3 is TGCAGTGCTAGAGCTAAATACGCAGATACGCAGTATTTT. Residues: CSARAKYADTQYF.

This clonotype was recorded a few times. The chain combines TRBV12-3 or TRBV12-4 with TRBJ2-1; 10 bases are shared with TRBD2. The CDR3 runs to 15 residues. Trimming took 3 bases from V and 9 from J; bases not matched to a gene: 8. The CDR3 loop reads CASSFASGSWLEQFF. In nucleotides, the CDR3 is TGTGCCAGCAGTTTTGCTAGCGGGAGCTGGCTTGAGCAGTTCTTC.

This clonotype came up a few times. The chain carries TRBV6-2 or TRBV6-3 and TRBJ2-7; 7 nucleotides align to TRBD1. The junction had 11 bases not matched to a gene; V was cut back by 0 bases and J by 3 bases. The CDR3 sequence is 17 residues long. Germline lookup yields CDR1 MNHEY and CDR2 SVGEGT. DNA for the CDR3: TGTGCCAGCAGTTACTCTTCAACAGGGGTAGTCTACTACGAGCAGTACTTC. Translating gives CASSYSSTGVVYYEQYF.

This clonotype was detected only a few times. This chain uses TRBV10-3 with TRBJ2-1; a weak D match, TRBD1 (6 bases). V was shortened by 2 bases and J by 3 bases, with 11 bases between the two germline ends. The CDR3 extends over 15 amino acids. Germline CDR1 ENHRY, CDR2 SYGVKD. DNA for the CDR3: TGTGCCATCAGTGAGAGGGACATACTCTACAATGAGCAGTTCTTC. Translated: CAISERDILYNEQFF.

This clonotype was seen more than once but under ten times. For the CDR3, the DNA is TGTGCCAGCCGGCCGATGGGGTACAATGAGCAGTTCTTC. This encodes CASRPMGYNEQFF. The chain combines TRBV28 with TRBJ2-1; no clear D. The germline CDR1 and CDR2 sequences are MDHEN and SYDVKM. The CDR3 loop spans 13 amino acids. Trimming shortened V by 8 bases and J by 4 bases, and 12 bases separated the two germline ends.

This clonotype has more than one count but fewer than ten. In DNA form, the CDR3 reads TGTGCCAGCAGTTACTCCCCCACTGAAGCTTTCTTT. It specifies CASSYSPTEAFF. The chain recombines TRBV6-6 with TRBJ1-1; D gene ambiguous. CDR3 length equals 12 residues. In germline, CDR1 is MNHNY, CDR2 SVGAGI (reference sequence). Trimming left V 0 bases short and J 4 bases short, with 3 bases between.